The present TCR beta chain was sequenced within a study of CD8+ T cells in alopecia areata. The CDR3 is made up of 13 amino acids. The V and J ends lost 4 bases and 6 bases, in that order; junction bases with no gene match: 5. Germline V CDR1 and CDR2: SGDLS, YYNGEE. As the sequencing template, cDNA was produced by extracting RNA and reverse transcribing it. Some clones are missing from TCRdb's copy, which holds only in-frame ones; the method was immunoSEQ multiplex PCR. The data show 180,000 or so clones, roughly 63% seen once. The rearrangement uses TRBV9 and TRBJ1-2, with 8 bases lining up with TRBD1. The receptor was derived from a human donor with alopecia areata. The sequencing used CD4+ T cells sorted from blood, collected at week 0. DNA for the CDR3: TGTGCCAGCAGCATCGGACAGGGCAATGGCTACACCTTC. Translation: CASSIGQGNGYTF.